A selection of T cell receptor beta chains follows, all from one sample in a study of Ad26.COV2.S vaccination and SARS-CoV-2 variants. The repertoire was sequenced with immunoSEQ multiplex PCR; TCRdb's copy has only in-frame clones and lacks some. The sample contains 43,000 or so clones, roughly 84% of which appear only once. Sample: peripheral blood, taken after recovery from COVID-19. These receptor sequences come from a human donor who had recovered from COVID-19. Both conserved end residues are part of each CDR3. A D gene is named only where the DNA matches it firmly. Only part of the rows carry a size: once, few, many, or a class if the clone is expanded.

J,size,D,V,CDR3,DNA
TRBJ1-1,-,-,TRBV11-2,CASSFSNTEAFF,TGTGCCAGCAGCTTTTCGAACACTGAAGCTTTCTTT
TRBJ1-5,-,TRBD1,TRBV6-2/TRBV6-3,CASSGQGGQPQHF,TGTGCCAGCAGTGGACAGGGGGGTCAGCCCCAGCATTTT
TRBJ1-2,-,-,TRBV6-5,CASRGGLTTNYGYTF,TGTGCCAGCAGAGGAGGGTTGACCACTAACTATGGCTACACCTTC
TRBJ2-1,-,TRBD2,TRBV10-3,CAISDPLGLAGVNEQFF,TGTGCCATCAGTGATCCGCTGGGACTAGCGGGAGTCAATGAGCAGTTCTTC
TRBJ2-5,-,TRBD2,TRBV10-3,CAISLSGRAEETQYF,TGTGCCATCAGTCTTAGCGGGAGGGCAGAAGAGACCCAGTACTTC
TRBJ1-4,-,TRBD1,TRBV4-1,CASSRRQGLLGNEKLFF,TGCGCCAGCAGCCGACGACAGGGGCTCCTCGGAAATGAAAAACTGTTTTTT
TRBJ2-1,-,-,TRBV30,CAWRAPGTYNEQFF,TGTGCCTGGAGGGCCCCGGGGACGTACAATGAGCAGTTCTTC
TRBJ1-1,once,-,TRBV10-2,CASSPQSWSTEAFF,TGCGCCAGCAGTCCACAGTCGTGGAGCACTGAAGCTTTCTTT
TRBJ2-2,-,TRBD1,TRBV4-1,CASGLTGGIGTGELFF,TGCGCCAGCGGATTGACAGGGGGCATCGGCACCGGGGAGCTGTTTTTT
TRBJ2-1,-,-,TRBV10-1,CASSASTYNEQFF,TGCGCCAGCAGTGCCAGTACCTACAATGAGCAGTTCTTC
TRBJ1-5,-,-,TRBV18,CASSPRRGADQPQHF,TGTGCCAGCTCACCTCGTCGGGGCGCAGATCAGCCCCAGCATTTT
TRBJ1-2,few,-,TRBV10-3,CAISESTVDRAF,TGTGCCATCAGTGAGTCGACCGTGGACAGAGCCTTC
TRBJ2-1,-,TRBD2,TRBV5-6,CASSSSGILPYNEQFF,TGTGCCAGCAGCTCTAGCGGGATCCTACCCTACAATGAGCAGTTCTTC
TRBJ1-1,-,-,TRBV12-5,CASGLGAGAFF,TGTGCTAGTGGTTTGGGAGCGGGGGCTTTCTTT
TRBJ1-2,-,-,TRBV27,CASSLGGAGGYTF,TGTGCCAGCAGTTTAGGGGGCGCCGGGGGCTACACCTTC
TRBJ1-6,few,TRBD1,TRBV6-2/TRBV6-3,CASSWDSSNSPLHF,TGTGCCAGCAGTTGGGACAGCAGTAATTCACCCCTCCACTTT
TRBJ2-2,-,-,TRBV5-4,CASSWAGTGELFF,TGTGCCAGCAGCTGGGCGGGAACCGGGGAGCTGTTTTTT
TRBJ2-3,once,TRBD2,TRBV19,CASSPGLAGGMADTQYF,TGTGCTAGTAGCCCCGGACTAGCGGGGGGGATGGCAGATACGCAGTATTTT
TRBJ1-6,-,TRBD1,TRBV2,CASRVDRGYNSPLHF,TGTGCCAGCAGGGTGGACAGGGGCTATAATTCACCCCTCCACTTT
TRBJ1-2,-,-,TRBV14,CASSPAGIYGYTF,TGTGCCAGCAGCCCCGCTGGGATCTATGGCTACACCTTC
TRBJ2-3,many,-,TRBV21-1,CASSKESGPLRGTDTQYF,TGTGCCAGCAGCAAAGAAAGCGGGCCCCTTAGAGGCACAGATACGCAGTATTTT
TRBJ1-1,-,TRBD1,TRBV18,CASSQGQGGTEAFF,TGTGCCAGCTCACAAGGACAGGGGGGCACTGAAGCTTTCTTT
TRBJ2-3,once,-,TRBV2,CASSYTASTQYF,TGTGCCAGCAGTTATACTGCGTCCACGCAGTATTTT
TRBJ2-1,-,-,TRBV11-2,CASSFRSYNEQFF,TGTGCCAGCAGCTTTAGAAGTTACAATGAGCAGTTCTTC
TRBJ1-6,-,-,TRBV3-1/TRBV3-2,CASSPGIRQISYNSPLHF,TGTGCCAGCAGCCCTGGAATAAGACAGATCTCCTATAATTCACCCCTCCACTTT
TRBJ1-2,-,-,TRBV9,CASSSGVSTATIGYTF,TGTGCCAGCAGCTCAGGGGTATCGACAGCTACTATTGGCTACACCTTC
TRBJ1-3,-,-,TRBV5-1,CASSLGGTAGSGNTIYF,TGCGCCAGCAGCTTGGGGGGTACAGCCGGGTCTGGAAACACCATATATTTT
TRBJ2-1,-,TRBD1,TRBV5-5,CASSVTGGLEDNEQFF,TGTGCCAGCAGTGTGACAGGGGGCTTGGAGGACAATGAGCAGTTCTTC
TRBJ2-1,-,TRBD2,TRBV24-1,CATSDISGSINEQFF,TGTGCCACCAGTGATATTAGCGGGAGTATCAATGAGCAGTTCTTC
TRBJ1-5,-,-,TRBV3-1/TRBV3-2,CASTPPHSNQPQHF,TGTGCCAGCACCCCCCCCCATAGCAATCAGCCCCAGCATTTT
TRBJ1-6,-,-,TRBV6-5,CASKIGPESPLHF,TGTGCCAGCAAAATTGGGCCCGAGTCACCCCTCCACTTT
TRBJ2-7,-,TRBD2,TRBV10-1,CASSVRAGDEQYF,TGCGCCAGCAGCGTGAGGGCGGGAGACGAGCAGTACTTC
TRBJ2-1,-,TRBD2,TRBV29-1,CSVDERGWGEQFF,TGCAGCGTTGACGAGCGGGGGTGGGGTGAGCAGTTCTTC
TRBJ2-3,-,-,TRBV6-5,CASTPGASTDTQYF,TGTGCCAGCACCCCGGGGGCGAGCACAGATACGCAGTATTTT
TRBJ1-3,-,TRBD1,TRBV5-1,CASSPGGSSGNTIYF,TGCGCCAGCAGCCCAGGGGGCTCCTCTGGAAACACCATATATTTT
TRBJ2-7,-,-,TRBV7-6,CASSRSGPLSYEQYF,TGTGCCAGCAGTCGTTCCGGGCCTCTCTCCTACGAGCAGTACTTC
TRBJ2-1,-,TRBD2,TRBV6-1,CASSALGAGAYNEQFF,TGTGCCAGCAGTGCCCTAGGGGCGGGGGCCTACAATGAGCAGTTCTTC
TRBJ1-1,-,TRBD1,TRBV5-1,CASSLAGTGNTEAFF,TGCGCCAGCAGCTTGGCCGGGACAGGGAACACTGAAGCTTTCTTT
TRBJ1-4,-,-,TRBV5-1,CASSFRQGGEKLFF,TGCGCCAGCAGCTTCCGCCAGGGCGGGGAAAAACTGTTTTTT
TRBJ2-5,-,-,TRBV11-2,CASSPSAVQETQYF,TGTGCCAGCAGCCCCTCAGCGGTTCAAGAGACCCAGTACTTC
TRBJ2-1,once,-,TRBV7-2,CASSLGVGNNEQFF,TGTGCCAGCAGCTTAGGGGTAGGGAACAATGAGCAGTTCTTC
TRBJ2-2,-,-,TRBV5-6,CASSYGQGNTGELFF,TGTGCCAGCAGCTACGGCCAGGGGAACACCGGGGAGCTGTTTTTT
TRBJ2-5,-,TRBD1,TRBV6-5,CASTQQGLGQETQYF,TGTGCCAGCACTCAACAGGGGCTCGGGCAAGAGACCCAGTACTTC
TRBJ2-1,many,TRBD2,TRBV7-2,CASSPGRGPYNEQFF,TGTGCCAGCAGCCCAGGGAGGGGTCCCTACAATGAGCAGTTCTTC
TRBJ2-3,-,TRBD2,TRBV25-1,CASSERLAERTDTQYF,TGTGCCAGCAGTGAAAGACTAGCGGAGCGCACAGATACGCAGTATTTT
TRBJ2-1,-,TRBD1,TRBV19,CASSTGGGYEQFF,TGTGCCAGTAGCACAGGGGGCGGGTATGAGCAGTTCTTC
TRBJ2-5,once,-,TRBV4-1,CASSQERTGSQETQYF,TGCGCCAGCAGCCAAGAAAGGACGGGCAGCCAAGAGACCCAGTACTTC
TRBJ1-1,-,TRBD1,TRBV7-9,CASSSRDRGTEAFF,TGTGCCAGCAGCTCCCGGGACAGGGGCACTGAAGCTTTCTTT
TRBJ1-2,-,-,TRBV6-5,CASRFSYRESYGYTF,TGTGCCAGCAGATTCTCATACCGGGAGTCTTATGGCTACACCTTC
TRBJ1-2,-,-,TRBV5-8,CASSLTGPDLGYTF,TGTGCCAGCAGCTTAACCGGGCCCGATTTGGGCTACACCTTC
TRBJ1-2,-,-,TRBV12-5,CASGQRDNGYTF,TGTGCTAGTGGCCAAAGGGACAATGGCTACACCTTC
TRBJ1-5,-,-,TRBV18,CASSPSLGSNQPQHF,TGTGCCAGCTCACCATCCTTGGGGAGCAATCAGCCCCAGCATTTT
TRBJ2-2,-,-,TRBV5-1,CASSLRRNTGELFF,TGCGCCAGCAGCTTGCGGCGGAACACCGGGGAGCTGTTTTTT
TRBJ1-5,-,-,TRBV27,CASSKGGTPSNQPQHF,TGTGCCAGCAGCAAAGGGGGAACACCTAGCAATCAGCCCCAGCATTTT
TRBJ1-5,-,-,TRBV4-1,CASSQEGGRGLWNQPQHF,TGCGCCAGCAGCCAAGAGGGGGGGCGGGGACTCTGGAATCAGCCCCAGCATTTT
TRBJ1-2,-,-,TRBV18,CASSPDLQGSYGYTF,TGTGCCAGCTCACCGGACCTTCAGGGAAGTTATGGCTACACCTTC
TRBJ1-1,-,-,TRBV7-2,CASSLQPGRTNTEAFF,TGTGCCAGCAGCCTTCAACCGGGACGGACGAACACTGAAGCTTTCTTT
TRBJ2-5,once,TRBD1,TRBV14,CASSQGRGYGETQYF,TGTGCCAGCAGCCAAGGCAGGGGGTATGGAGAGACCCAGTACTTC
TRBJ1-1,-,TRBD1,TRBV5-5,CASSLFQQGAEAFF,TGTGCCAGCAGCTTGTTTCAACAGGGGGCTGAAGCTTTCTTT